A single sample is the source of the 3 T cell receptor beta chains below, sequenced in a study of T cell responses to AZD1222 COVID-19 vaccine. Measured with immunoSEQ multiplex PCR; TCRdb has only the in-frame clones, and not every one. The data hold 150,000 or so clones, with about 92% observed a single time. Source: peripheral blood, taken 28 days after the second AZD1222 dose. These receptors were taken from an adult who received the AZD1222 COVID-19 vaccine.

V usage is TRBV12-5 and J usage is TRBJ1-1; D call uncertain. The CDR3 covers 11 residues. Trimming removed 3 bases at V and 6 bases at J, with 5 bases between. In germline, CDR1 is LGHNT, CDR2 FRNRAP. This CDR3 reads CASGLHAEAFF. In DNA form, the CDR3 reads TGTGCTAGTGGTTTACACGCTGAAGCTTTCTTT.

The V and J genes are TRBV6-5 and TRBJ1-1; D is unresolved. V was trimmed by 6 bases and J by 1 base, leaving 9 bases between them. Germline lookup yields CDR1 MNHEY and CDR2 SVGAGI. The CDR3 is 13 amino acids. CDR3: CASRAIGNTEAFF. CDR3 nucleotides: TGTGCCAGCAGGGCCATCGGGAACACTGAAGCTTTCTTT.

The chain is built from TRBV6-4 and TRBJ2-3; tentatively, D is TRBD1 or TRBD2 (6 bases each). CDR1 and CDR2 from the germline V gene are MRHNA and SNTAGT. V gave up 4 bases and J gave up 0 bases, with 11 bases separating them. CDR3 length equals 15 residues. The CDR3: CASSAGAGSTDTQYF. Here the CDR3 DNA reads TGTGCCAGCAGTGCAGGGGCGGGGAGCACAGATACGCAGTATTTT.